The TCR delta chain described here comes from a study of γδ T cells in repeated Plasmodium falciparum infection. Study-wide background: Malaria-naive adults were infected with P. falciparum NF54 four times over roughly 600 days. Samples were taken at baseline, before some infections, and 21 days after each.

Bulk repertoires came from Vgamma9/Vdelta2+ or Vdelta2-negative gammadelta T cells flow-sorted from PBMC. Study outcomes and limitations: In Vdelta2-negative, largely Vdelta1+, gammadelta repertoires, repeated controlled infections appeared to drive clonal selection waves.

This CDR3 has 22 amino acids. Germline values: CDR1 GEAIGNYY, CDR2 EKD. The sample holds a few counts of this clone. Its antigen is unidentified. The protein TCRdb lists belongs to a much larger clone and differs from this DNA's translation at residue 18, which points to a read error; the protein shown is made from the DNA. Both TRG and TRD chains were sequenced from each sorted sample. TCRdb reran clone calling via CATT on the multiplex PCR reads. Of about 93,000 delta-chain clones in the sample, approximately 0.96% were seen once. Sequencing used gamma-delta T cells from blood. V and J are TRDV2 and TRDJ1; 10 nucleotides agree with TRDD3. TCRdb lists no J gene, so it was determined here by aligning the DNA to germline. The sequence came from a pool of human donors (malaria-infected and uninfected, not separated). The CDR3 loop is CACDTVRGDTHRRPSYTNKLIF. CDR3 nucleotides: TGTGCCTGTGACACCGTTCGGGGGGATACGCACCGGAGGCCTTCGTACACCAATAAACTCATCTTT.